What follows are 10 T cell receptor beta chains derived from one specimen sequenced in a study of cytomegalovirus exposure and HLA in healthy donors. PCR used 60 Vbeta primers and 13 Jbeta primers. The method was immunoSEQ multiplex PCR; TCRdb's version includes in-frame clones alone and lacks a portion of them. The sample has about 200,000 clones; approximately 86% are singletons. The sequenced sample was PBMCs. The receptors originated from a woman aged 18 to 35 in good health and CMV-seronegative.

CDR3 residues: CASSAGQGTDTQYF. CDR3 nucleotides: TGCGCCAGCAGCGCCGGACAAGGCACAGATACGCAGTATTTT. The chain has TRBV5-1 and TRBJ2-3, with D perhaps matching TRBD1 (5 bases). In germline, CDR1 is SGHRS, CDR2 YFSETQ. The V and J ends lost 4 bases and 1 base respectively, with 10 bases between them. The length of the CDR3 is 14 residues.

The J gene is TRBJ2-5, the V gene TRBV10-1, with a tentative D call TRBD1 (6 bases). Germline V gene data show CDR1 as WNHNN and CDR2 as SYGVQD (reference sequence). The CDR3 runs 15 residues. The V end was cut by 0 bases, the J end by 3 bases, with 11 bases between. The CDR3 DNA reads TGCGCCAGCAGTGAGTCCGGAGCAGGGGAAGAGACCCAGTACTTC. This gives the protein CASSESGAGEETQYF.

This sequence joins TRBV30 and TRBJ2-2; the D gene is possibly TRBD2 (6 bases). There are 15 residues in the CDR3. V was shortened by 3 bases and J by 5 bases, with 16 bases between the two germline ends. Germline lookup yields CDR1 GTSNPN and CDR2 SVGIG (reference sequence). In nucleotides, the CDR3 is TGTGCCTGGAGAGGGCCGGGAGTTTGGACCGGGGAGCTGTTTTTT. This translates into CAWRGPGVWTGELFF.

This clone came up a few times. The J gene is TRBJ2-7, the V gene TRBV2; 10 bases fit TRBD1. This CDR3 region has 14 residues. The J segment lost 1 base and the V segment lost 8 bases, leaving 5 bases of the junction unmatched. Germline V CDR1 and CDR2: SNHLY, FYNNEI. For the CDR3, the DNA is TGTGCCAGCCTCTGGGACAGGGGATCCTACGAGCAGTACTTC. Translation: CASLWDRGSYEQYF.

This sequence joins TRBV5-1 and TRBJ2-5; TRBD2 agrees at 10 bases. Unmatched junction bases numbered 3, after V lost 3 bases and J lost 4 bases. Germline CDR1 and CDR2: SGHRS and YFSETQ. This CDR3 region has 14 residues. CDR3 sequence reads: CASSSLAGAETQYF. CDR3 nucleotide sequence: TGCGCCAGCAGCTCCCTAGCGGGGGCAGAGACCCAGTACTTC.

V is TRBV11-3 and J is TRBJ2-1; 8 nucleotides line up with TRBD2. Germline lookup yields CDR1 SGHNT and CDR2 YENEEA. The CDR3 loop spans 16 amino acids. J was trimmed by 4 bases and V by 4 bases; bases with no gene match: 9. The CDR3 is CASSSQGLGAYNEQFF. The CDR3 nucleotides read TGTGCCAGCAGCTCACAGGGACTAGGGGCTTACAATGAGCAGTTCTTC. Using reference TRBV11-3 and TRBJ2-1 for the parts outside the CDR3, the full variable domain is EAGVVQSPRYKIIEKKQPVAFWCNPISGHNTLYWYLQNLGQGPELLIRYENEEAVDDSQLPKDRFSAERLKGVDSTLKIQPAELGDSAVYLCASSSQGLGAYNEQFFGPGTRLTVL.

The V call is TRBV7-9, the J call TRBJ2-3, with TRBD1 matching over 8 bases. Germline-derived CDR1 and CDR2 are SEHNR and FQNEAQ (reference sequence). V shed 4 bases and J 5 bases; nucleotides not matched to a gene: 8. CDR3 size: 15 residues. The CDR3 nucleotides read TGTGCCAGCAGCTACGGGCAGGGGGCGGAAGATACGCAGTATTTT. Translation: CASSYGQGAEDTQYF.

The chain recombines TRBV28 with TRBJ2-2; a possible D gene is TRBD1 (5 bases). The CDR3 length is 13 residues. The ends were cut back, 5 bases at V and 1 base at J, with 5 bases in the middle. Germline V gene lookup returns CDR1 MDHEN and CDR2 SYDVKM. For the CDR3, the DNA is TGTGCCAGCAGTGGACAGAACACCGGGGAGCTGTTTTTT. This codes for CASSGQNTGELFF.

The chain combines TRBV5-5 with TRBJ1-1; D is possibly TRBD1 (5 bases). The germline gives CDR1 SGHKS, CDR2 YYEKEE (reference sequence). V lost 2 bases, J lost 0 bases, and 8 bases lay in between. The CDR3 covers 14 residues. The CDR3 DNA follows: TGTGCCAGCAGCTTCGGGACTTTGAACACTGAAGCTTTCTTT. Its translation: CASSFGTLNTEAFF.

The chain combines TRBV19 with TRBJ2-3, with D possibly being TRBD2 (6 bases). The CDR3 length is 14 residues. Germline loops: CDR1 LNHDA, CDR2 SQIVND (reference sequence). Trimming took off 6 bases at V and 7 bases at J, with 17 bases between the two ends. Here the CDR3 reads CASSLKEGGYTQYF. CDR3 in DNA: TGTGCCAGTAGCCTAAAGGAGGGTGGGTATACGCAGTATTTT.